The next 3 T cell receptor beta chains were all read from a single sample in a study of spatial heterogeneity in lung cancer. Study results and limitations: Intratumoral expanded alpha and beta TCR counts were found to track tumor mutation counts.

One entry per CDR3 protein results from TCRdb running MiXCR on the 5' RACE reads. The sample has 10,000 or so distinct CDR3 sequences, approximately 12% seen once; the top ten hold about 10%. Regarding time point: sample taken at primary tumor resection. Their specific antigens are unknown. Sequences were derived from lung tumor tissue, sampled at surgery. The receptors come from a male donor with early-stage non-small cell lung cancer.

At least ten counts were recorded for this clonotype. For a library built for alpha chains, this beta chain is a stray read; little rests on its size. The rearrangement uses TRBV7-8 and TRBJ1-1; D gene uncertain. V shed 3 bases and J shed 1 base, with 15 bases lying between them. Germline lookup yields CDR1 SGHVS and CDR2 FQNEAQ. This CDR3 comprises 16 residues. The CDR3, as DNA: TGTGCCAGCAGCTTTACTACACGTAATGAGAACACTGAAGCTTTCTTT. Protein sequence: CASSFTTRNENTEAFF.

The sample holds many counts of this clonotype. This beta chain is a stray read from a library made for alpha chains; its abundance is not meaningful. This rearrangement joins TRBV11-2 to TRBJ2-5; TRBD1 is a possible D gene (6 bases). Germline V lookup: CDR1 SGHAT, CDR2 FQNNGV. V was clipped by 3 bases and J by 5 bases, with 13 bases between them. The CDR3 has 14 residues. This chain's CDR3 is CASSFAGTRETQYF. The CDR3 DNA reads TGTGCCAGCAGCTTCGCCGGGACACGGGAGACCCAGTACTTC.

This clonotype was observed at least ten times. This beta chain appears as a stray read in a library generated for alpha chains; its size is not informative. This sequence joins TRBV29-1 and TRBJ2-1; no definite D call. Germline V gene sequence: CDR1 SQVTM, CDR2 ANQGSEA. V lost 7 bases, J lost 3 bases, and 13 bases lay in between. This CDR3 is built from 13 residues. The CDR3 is CSATGPDYNEQFF. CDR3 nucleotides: TGCAGCGCAACCGGACCAGACTACAATGAGCAGTTCTTC.